The rows below give T cell receptor beta chains drawn from one sample of a study of blood T cell repertoires in COVID-19. The data were produced by immunoSEQ multiplex PCR, yet TCRdb's version contains in-frame clones alone and is incomplete. The table includes over 250,000 clones, 85% to 90% detected once. Material: peripheral blood. The receptor source for this set is a woman in her thirties or forties who had recovered from COVID-19. CDR3s include the opening cysteine and the closing phenylalanine or tryptophan. Each record gives: CDR3 DNA, CDR3 protein, clone size, J gene, V gene, D gene. A D gene is named only where the DNA matches it firmly. Not all rows give a size; the values are once, few, many and, for expanded clones, a class.

cdr3_nt: TGCAGTGCTAGTCCGCGGAATCCCACAGATACGCAGTATTTT
cdr3_aa: CSASPRNPTDTQYF
clone_size: .
j_call: TRBJ2-3
v_call: TRBV20-1
d_call: .

cdr3_nt: TGTGCCAGCAGCCTTCAGGGGGCTTATTCACCCCTCCACTTT
cdr3_aa: CASSLQGAYSPLHF
clone_size: once
j_call: TRBJ1-6
v_call: TRBV7-9
d_call: TRBD1

cdr3_nt: TGTGCCAGCAGCTCTCAGGCAGGGTCTGGCTATGGCTACACCTTC
cdr3_aa: CASSSQAGSGYGYTF
clone_size: .
j_call: TRBJ1-2
v_call: TRBV7-3
d_call: .

cdr3_nt: TGCGCCAGCAGCTTGATGGCGGGGGACACTGAAGCTTTCTTT
cdr3_aa: CASSLMAGDTEAFF
clone_size: few
j_call: TRBJ1-1
v_call: TRBV5-1
d_call: .

cdr3_nt: TGTGCCACCAGTGACGCCGGCGGGGAGTCGTACAATGAGCAGTTCTTC
cdr3_aa: CATSDAGGESYNEQFF
clone_size: .
j_call: TRBJ2-1
v_call: TRBV24-1
d_call: .

cdr3_nt: TGTGCCAGCAGCTTACAATGGCGGACTGAAGCTTTCTTT
cdr3_aa: CASSLQWRTEAFF
clone_size: .
j_call: TRBJ1-1
v_call: TRBV7-2
d_call: .

cdr3_nt: TGTGCCAGCAGCCCGAGGACAGGGCCCTACTATGGCTACACCTTC
cdr3_aa: CASSPRTGPYYGYTF
clone_size: once
j_call: TRBJ1-2
v_call: TRBV7-8
d_call: TRBD1

cdr3_nt: TGTGCCAGCAGCAGCGGGTCGGGAAACACCATATATTTT
cdr3_aa: CASSSGSGNTIYF
clone_size: .
j_call: TRBJ1-3
v_call: TRBV3-1/TRBV3-2
d_call: .

cdr3_nt: TGTGCCAGCAGCTTAGTTGTACAGTATGGCTACACCTTC
cdr3_aa: CASSLVVQYGYTF
clone_size: .
j_call: TRBJ1-2
v_call: TRBV7-2
d_call: .

cdr3_nt: TGTGCCAGCAGCTCAACAGGTGGGAAAGGGTCTGAAGCTTTCTTT
cdr3_aa: CASSSTGGKGSEAFF
clone_size: .
j_call: TRBJ1-1
v_call: TRBV7-9
d_call: .

cdr3_nt: TGTGCCAGCAGCTCTCCCTATGGCTACACCTTC
cdr3_aa: CASSSPYGYTF
clone_size: .
j_call: TRBJ1-2
v_call: TRBV7-9
d_call: .

cdr3_nt: TGTGCCAGTAGCGCTCCGGGACTAGTACAAGAGACCCAGTACTTC
cdr3_aa: CASSAPGLVQETQYF
clone_size: .
j_call: TRBJ2-5
v_call: TRBV19
d_call: TRBD2

cdr3_nt: TGTGCCAGCAGCATCGATTACCGGGGCTACACCTTC
cdr3_aa: CASSIDYRGYTF
clone_size: .
j_call: TRBJ1-2
v_call: TRBV5-6
d_call: .

cdr3_nt: TGCGCCAGCAGCCCCGACAGGGGGGACTATGGCTACACCTTC
cdr3_aa: CASSPDRGDYGYTF
clone_size: .
j_call: TRBJ1-2
v_call: TRBV5-1
d_call: TRBD1

cdr3_nt: TGCGCCAGCAGCTTGGCTCAGGGGGCAGGCGAGCAGTACTTC
cdr3_aa: CASSLAQGAGEQYF
clone_size: .
j_call: TRBJ2-7
v_call: TRBV5-1
d_call: TRBD1

cdr3_nt: TGCGCCAGCAGCAAACTAGCGGGGGTGCACAATGAGCAGTTCTTC
cdr3_aa: CASSKLAGVHNEQFF
clone_size: .
j_call: TRBJ2-1
v_call: TRBV5-1
d_call: TRBD2

cdr3_nt: TGCGCCAGCAGCCTCGGACTAGCGGGCACCACAGATACGCAGTATTTT
cdr3_aa: CASSLGLAGTTDTQYF
clone_size: .
j_call: TRBJ2-3
v_call: TRBV5-1
d_call: TRBD2

cdr3_nt: TGTGCCAGCAGCTTGTTCGGAGCCCCGGAGACCCAGTACTTC
cdr3_aa: CASSLFGAPETQYF
clone_size: .
j_call: TRBJ2-5
v_call: TRBV5-8
d_call: .